Following are 8 T cell receptor beta chains from one sample sequenced in a study of cytomegalovirus exposure and HLA in healthy donors. The PCR had 60 Vbeta and 13 Jbeta primers. The assay was immunoSEQ multiplex PCR, and TCRdb's table has in-frame clones only and misses some. This repertoire shows 160,000 or so clones, around 88% found once; its top ten account for around 1.8%. Sequenced: PBMCs. Receptors were obtained from a woman aged 18-29 years in good health and CMV-seronegative.

This clone was observed a handful of times. The J gene is TRBJ2-4, the V gene TRBV5-6; D perhaps matches TRBD1 (6 bases). This CDR3 spans 14 amino acids. Per the germline V gene, CDR1 is SGHDT and CDR2 is YYEEEE. The V and J ends lost 4 bases and 9 bases respectively, with 17 bases between them. The DNA for the CDR3 is TGTGCCAGCAGCCCGATACAGGGTTGGGGCATTCAGTACTTC. Its translation: CASSPIQGWGIQYF.

The chain is built from TRBV19 and TRBJ1-1; D might be TRBD1 (6 bases). Trimming stripped 7 bases from V and 1 base from J, with 13 bases between. The CDR3 loop spans 14 amino acids. Germline CDR1 reads LNHDA; CDR2 reads SQIVND (reference sequence). Here the CDR3 DNA reads TGTGCCAGTACCTCACGGACAGCGAACACTGAAGCTTTCTTT. Translating it yields CASTSRTANTEAFF. Supplemented by reference TRBV19 and TRBJ1-1, the full variable domain reads DGGITQSPKYLFRKEGQNVTLSCEQNLNHDAMYWYRQDPGQGLRLIYYSQIVNDFQKGDIAEGYSVSREKKESFPLTVTSAQKNPTAFYLCASTSRTANTEAFFGQGTRLTVV.

This clone was detected only once. One end of the junction is discordant with germline, which a read error may explain. The chain links TRBV4-1 to TRBJ1-2; 7 nucleotides agree with TRBD1. This CDR3 has 14 residues. Germline-derived CDR1 and CDR2 are MGHRA and YSYEKL. The chain's CDR3 is CASSQPTGRGSYAF. The CDR3 DNA reads as TGCGCCAGCAGCCAACCGACAGGGAGAGGAAGCTACGCCTTC.

The genes are TRBV18 and TRBJ2-7; D might be TRBD1 (7 bases). With 2 bases removed from V and 2 bases from J, the gap between germline ends came to 16 bases. The CDR3 extends over 16 amino acids. Germline CDR1 is KGHSH and CDR2 is LQKENI. The CDR3, as DNA: TGTGCCAGCTCACCATTGGAGGGGGCGATAACCTACGAGCAGTACTTC. This encodes CASSPLEGAITYEQYF.

The CDR3 sequence: CAISRSTVPSTDTQYF. The CDR3 coding sequence is TGTGCCATCAGCCGCTCGACAGTTCCTAGCACAGATACGCAGTATTTT. V gene TRBV10-3 combines with J gene TRBJ2-3; D may be TRBD1 (5 bases). CDR1 is ENHRY and CDR2 is SYGVKD in the germline V gene. Between the trimmed V and J ends, which lost 6 bases and 0 bases, there was a span of 16 bases. This CDR3 has 16 amino acids.

The chain links TRBV9 to TRBJ2-1; 11 bases match TRBD2. J gave up 2 bases and V 0 bases, and 4 bases lay outside the gene matches. This CDR3 has 17 residues. From germline, CDR1 is SGDLS and CDR2 YYNGEE. The CDR3 nucleotides are TGTGCCAGCAGCGTAGGGACTAGCGGGCCCCCCTACAATGAGCAGTTCTTC. As protein: CASSVGTSGPPYNEQFF.

This clone showed up just once. This rearrangement joins TRBV4-1 to TRBJ2-1; 13 nucleotides align to TRBD2. CDR1 is MGHRA and CDR2 is YSYEKL in the germline V gene. CDR3 length: 16 amino acids. With V trimmed by 2 bases and J by 3 bases, 1 base remained unmatched. The CDR3 loop reads CASSQRLAGGYNEQFF. The CDR3 bases are TGCGCCAGCAGCCAACGACTAGCGGGAGGCTACAATGAGCAGTTCTTC.

The chain carries TRBV2 and TRBJ1-2; no clear D gene. CDR1 is SNHLY and CDR2 is FYNNEI in the germline V gene. The V gene lost 0 bases and the J gene lost 2 bases, with 7 bases spanning the gap. The CDR3 has 14 amino acids. CDR3 DNA: TGTGCCAGCAGTGAAGCATCCCGGAACTATGGCTACACCTTC. This encodes CASSEASRNYGYTF.